These 3 T cell receptor beta chains originate from one sample sequenced in a study of T cell changes during pregnancy in multiple sclerosis. This table comes from immunoSEQ multiplex PCR, and its TCRdb copy is limited to in-frame clones, with some not included. The sample holds about 77,000 clones, more than 85% seen once. Material: peripheral blood, obtained after pregnancy. Source of these receptors: a female donor in good health, enrolled as a control in a pregnancy study.

V and J are TRBV25-1 and TRBJ2-7; D is ambiguous. The germline gives CDR1 MGHDK, CDR2 SYGVNS. V lost 2 bases and J lost 5, with 7 bases in between. This CDR3 spans 12 amino acids. The CDR3 reads CASSEDTNEQYF. The CDR3 DNA reads as TGTGCCAGCAGTGAAGATACTAACGAGCAGTACTTC.

The genes are TRBV18 and TRBJ2-3; no definite D call. The CDR3 runs to 12 residues. Germline CDR1 and CDR2: KGHSH and LQKENI. V was trimmed by 4 bases and J by 6 bases, leaving 8 bases between them. The CDR3 loop reads CASSRAGDTQYF. CDR3 coding DNA: TGTGCCAGCTCACGCGCCGGGGATACGCAGTATTTT.

The J gene is TRBJ2-7, the V gene TRBV28; D is unclear. Germline-derived CDR1 and CDR2 are MDHEN and SYDVKM. V lost 10 bases and J 0 bases, leaving 10 bases between the germline ends. The length of the CDR3 is 12 residues. The CDR3 loop reads CATMTGSYEQYF. The CDR3, as DNA: TGTGCCACCATGACGGGCTCCTACGAGCAGTACTTC.